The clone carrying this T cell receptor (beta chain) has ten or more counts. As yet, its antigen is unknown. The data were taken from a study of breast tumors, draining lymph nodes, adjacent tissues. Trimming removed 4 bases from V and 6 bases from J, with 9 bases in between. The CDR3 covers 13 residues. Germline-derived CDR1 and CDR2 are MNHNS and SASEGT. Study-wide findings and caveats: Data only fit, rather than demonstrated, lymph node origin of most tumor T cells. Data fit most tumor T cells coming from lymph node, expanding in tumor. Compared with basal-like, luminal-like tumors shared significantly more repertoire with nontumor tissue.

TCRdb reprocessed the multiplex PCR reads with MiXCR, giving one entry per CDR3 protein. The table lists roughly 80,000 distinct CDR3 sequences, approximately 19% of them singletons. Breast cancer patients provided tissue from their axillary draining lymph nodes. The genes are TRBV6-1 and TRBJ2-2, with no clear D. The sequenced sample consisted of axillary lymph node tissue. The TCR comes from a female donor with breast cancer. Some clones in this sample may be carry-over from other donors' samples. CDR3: CASSVNGPGELFF. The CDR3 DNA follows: TGTGCCAGCAGTGTAAACGGCCCCGGGGAGCTGTTTTTT.